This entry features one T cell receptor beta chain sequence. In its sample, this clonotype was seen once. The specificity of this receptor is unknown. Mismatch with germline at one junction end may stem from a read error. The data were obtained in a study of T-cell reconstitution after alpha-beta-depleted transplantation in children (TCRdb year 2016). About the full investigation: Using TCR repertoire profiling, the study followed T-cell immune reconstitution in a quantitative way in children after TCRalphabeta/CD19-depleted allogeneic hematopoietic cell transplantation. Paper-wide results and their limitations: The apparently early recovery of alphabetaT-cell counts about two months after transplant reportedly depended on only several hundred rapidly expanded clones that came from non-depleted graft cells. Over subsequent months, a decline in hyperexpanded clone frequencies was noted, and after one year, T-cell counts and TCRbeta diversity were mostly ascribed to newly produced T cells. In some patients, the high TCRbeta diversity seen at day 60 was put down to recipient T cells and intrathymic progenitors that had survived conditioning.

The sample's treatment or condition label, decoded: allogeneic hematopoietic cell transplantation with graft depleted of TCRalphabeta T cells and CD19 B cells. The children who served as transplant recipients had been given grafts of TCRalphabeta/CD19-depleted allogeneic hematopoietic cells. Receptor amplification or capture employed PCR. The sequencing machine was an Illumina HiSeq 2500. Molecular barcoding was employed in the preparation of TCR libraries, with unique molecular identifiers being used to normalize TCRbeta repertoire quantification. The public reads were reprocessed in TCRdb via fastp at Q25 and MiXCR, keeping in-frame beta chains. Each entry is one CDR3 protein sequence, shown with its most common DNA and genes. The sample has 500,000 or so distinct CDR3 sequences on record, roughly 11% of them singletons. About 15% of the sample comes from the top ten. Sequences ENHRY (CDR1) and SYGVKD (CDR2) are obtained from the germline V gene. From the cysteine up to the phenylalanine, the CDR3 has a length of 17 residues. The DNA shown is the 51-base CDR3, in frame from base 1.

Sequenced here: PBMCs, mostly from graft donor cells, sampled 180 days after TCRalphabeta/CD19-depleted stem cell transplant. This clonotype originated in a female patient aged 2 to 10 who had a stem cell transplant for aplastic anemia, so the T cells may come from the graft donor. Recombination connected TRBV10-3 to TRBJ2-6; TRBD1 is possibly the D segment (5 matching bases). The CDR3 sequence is CAISESMRMGGANGLTF. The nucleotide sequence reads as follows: TGTGCCATCAGTGAGTCGATGCGGATGGGTGGGGCCAACGGCCTGACTTTC.